The 9 T cell receptor beta chains below were found in one sample sequenced in a study of cytomegalovirus exposure and HLA in healthy donors. The PCR made use of 60 Vbeta and 13 Jbeta primers. Clones were sequenced by immunoSEQ multiplex PCR, and TCRdb holds only the in-frame ones, with some missing. Among about 160,000 clones, more than 75% were seen once, and the ten largest hold about 1.5%. Sequencing was performed on PBMCs. The receptors here all came from a male donor in good health and CMV-seronegative.

This clone was detected once. The chain links TRBV19 to TRBJ2-7; no definite D call. The ends were cut back, 8 bases at V and 4 bases at J, with 15 bases in the middle. CDR1 is LNHDA, CDR2 SQIVND, per germline (reference sequence). This CDR3 comprises 13 residues. The CDR3 DNA reads as TGTGCCAGTTCCTTCCAGCGAGGATACGAGCAGTACTTC. It yields the protein CASSFQRGYEQYF.

This chain links TRBV27 with TRBJ2-1; D is perhaps TRBD2 (6 bases). Germline-derived CDR1 and CDR2 are MNHEY and SMNVEV (reference sequence). The V end lost 5 bases, the J end lost 9 bases, and 17 bases lay between the germline ends. The length of the CDR3 is 14 residues. The CDR3 DNA reads TGTGCCAGCAGTAGAAATTGGAGGGCCAGTGAGCAGTTCTTC. It translates to CASSRNWRASEQFF.

The chain links TRBV9 to TRBJ2-6; D is ambiguous. The CDR3 contains 14 residues. Germline CDR1 is SGDLS and CDR2 is YYNGEE. The V end lost 4 bases, the J end lost 1 base, and 6 bases lay between the germline ends. CDR3 residues: CASSPRSGANVLTF. The CDR3 DNA sequence: TGTGCCAGCAGCCCCAGGTCTGGGGCCAACGTCCTGACTTTC.

V is TRBV28 and J is TRBJ1-1, with 10 positions matching TRBD1. This CDR3 region has 15 residues. Trimming cost V 4 bases and J 5 bases; bases outside gene matches: 7. The germline V gene has CDR1 MDHEN and CDR2 SYDVKM. The CDR3 coding sequence is TGTGCCAGCAGTTCGCCGACAGGGGGCATGACTGAAGCTTTCTTT. This sequence encodes CASSSPTGGMTEAFF.

This chain joins TRBV4-3 and TRBJ2-7; 8 nucleotides line up with TRBD1. Germline CDR1 LGHNA, CDR2 YSLEER. This CDR3 spans 15 amino acids. V was pared by 4 bases and J by 1 base, with 6 bases of the junction left unmatched. The CDR3 loop is CASSLPGTGSYEQYF. CDR3 coding DNA: TGCGCCAGCAGCCTTCCCGGGACAGGATCCTACGAGCAGTACTTC.

V gene TRBV27 combines with J gene TRBJ2-1, with TRBD2 identical over 8 bases. Germline values: CDR1 MNHEY, CDR2 SMNVEV (reference sequence). This CDR3 has 16 residues. J was trimmed by 10 bases and V by 2 bases; bases with no gene match: 13. The CDR3 DNA sequence: TGTGCCAGCAGTTTAAACTTATGGAGCGGGAGAGGCGAGCAGTTCTTC. Its protein is CASSLNLWSGRGEQFF.

This clone was seen more than once but under ten times. The chain uses TRBV15 and TRBJ2-1, with a possible D match to TRBD1 (5 bases). Trimming pared 0 bases from V and 7 bases from J, leaving 13 bases between. The CDR3 is 15 residues long. CDR1 LNHNV and CDR2 YYDKDF come from the germline V gene (reference sequence). CDR3 loop: CATSRDPPGYNEQFF. DNA for the CDR3: TGTGCCACCAGCAGAGATCCCCCAGGGTATAATGAGCAGTTCTTC.

This clone has only a few counts. This rearrangement joins TRBV14 to TRBJ2-5; D is unclear. The CDR3 loop spans 13 amino acids. The ends were cut back, 4 bases at V and 2 bases at J, with 8 bases in the middle. From germline, CDR1 is SGHDN and CDR2 FVKESK. The CDR3 spells CASSLAPQETQYF. In DNA form, the CDR3 reads TGTGCCAGCAGCCTAGCACCTCAAGAGACCCAGTACTTC.

This clone has only one observation. J is TRBJ1-6 and V is TRBV6-5; D perhaps matches TRBD1 (5 bases). Trimming cost V 5 bases and J 7 bases, with 9 bases left between them. This CDR3 has 13 amino acids. Germline lookup yields CDR1 MNHEY and CDR2 SVGAGI. The CDR3 DNA sequence: TGTGCCAGCAGTAGACAGCTAAATTCACCCCTCCACTTT. Protein: CASSRQLNSPLHF.